The 2 T cell receptor beta chains below all came from one sample that was sequenced in a study of T cell responses to AZD1222 COVID-19 vaccine. Assay used: immunoSEQ multiplex PCR; TCRdb lists only in-frame clones, some missing. This table has 95,000 to 150,000 clones, about nine tenths appearing once. The sample was peripheral blood, taken on day 0 of AZD1222 vaccination. These receptors were obtained from an adult in good health.

This chain uses TRBV6-4 with TRBJ2-1; tentatively, D is TRBD1 or TRBD2 (6 bases each). The V gene lost 6 bases and the J gene lost 6 bases, with 24 bases spanning the gap. Germline CDR1 and CDR2: MRHNA and SNTAGT. The CDR3 loop spans 17 amino acids. Here the CDR3 DNA reads TGTGCCAGCAGCGGAGGGGGAAATAGCCCGGACATCAATGAGCAGTTCTTC. It is translated as CASSGGGNSPDINEQFF.

The chain links TRBV19 to TRBJ2-7; 7 bases fit TRBD2. The CDR3 is 15 amino acids. V lost 3 bases and J lost 0; bases outside the gene matches: 5. Germline values: CDR1 LNHDA, CDR2 SQIVND (reference sequence). CDR3 sequence (DNA): TGTGCCAGTAGTATCGGGAGGACCCCCTCCTACGAGCAGTACTTC. It is translated as CASSIGRTPSYEQYF. The variable domain in full, with the rest retrieved from reference TRBV19 and TRBJ2-7, is DGGITQSPKYLFRKEGQNVTLSCEQNLNHDAMYWYRQDPGQGLRLIYYSQIVNDFQKGDIAEGYSVSREKKESFPLTVTSAQKNPTAFYLCASSIGRTPSYEQYFGPGTRLTVT.